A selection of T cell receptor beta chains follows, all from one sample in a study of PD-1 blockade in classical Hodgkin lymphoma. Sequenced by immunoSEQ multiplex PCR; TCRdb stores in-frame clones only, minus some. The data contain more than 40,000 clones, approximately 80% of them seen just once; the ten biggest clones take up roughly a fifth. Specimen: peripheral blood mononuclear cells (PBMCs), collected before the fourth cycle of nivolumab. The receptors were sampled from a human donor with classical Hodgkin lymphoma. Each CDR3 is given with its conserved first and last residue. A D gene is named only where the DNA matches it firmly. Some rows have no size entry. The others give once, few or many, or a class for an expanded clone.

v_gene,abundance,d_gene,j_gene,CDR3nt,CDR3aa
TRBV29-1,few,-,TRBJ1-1,TGCAGCGTTGCGGGCAGCATGAACACTGAAGCTTTCTTT,CSVAGSMNTEAFF
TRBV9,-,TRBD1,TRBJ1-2,TGTGCCAGCAGCGTAGCCCCGACAGGGGTGGATGGCTACACCTTC,CASSVAPTGVDGYTF
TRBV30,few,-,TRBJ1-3,TGTCCCTCTGGAAACACCATATATTTT,CPSGNTIYF
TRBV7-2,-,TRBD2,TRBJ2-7,TGTGCCAGCCGCCCCCCTAGCGGGGGGACGAGCAACGAGCAGTACTTC,CASRPPSGGTSNEQYF
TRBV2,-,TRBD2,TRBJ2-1,TGTGCCAGCAGTGACCCAGGACTAGCGGGAGGCCAGGGGATCTTC,CASSDPGLAGGQGIF
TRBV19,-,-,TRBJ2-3,TGTGCCAGTAGTATAGCCCCTGGTCAGGGGATGGATACGCAGTATTTT,CASSIAPGQGMDTQYF
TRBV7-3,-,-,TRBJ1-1,TGTGCCAGCAGCTTACAGGAGAACACTGAAGCTTTCTTT,CASSLQENTEAFF
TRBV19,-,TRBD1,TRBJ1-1,TGTGCCAGTAGTATTCAAAGGGGGCCCACTGAAGCTTTCTTT,CASSIQRGPTEAFF
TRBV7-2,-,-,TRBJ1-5,TGTGCCAGCAGCTTAGACGGTCAGCCCCAGCATTTT,CASSLDGQPQHF
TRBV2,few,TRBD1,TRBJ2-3,TGTGCCAGCAGTAATATCGACAGGGGACGGGATACGCAGTATTTT,CASSNIDRGRDTQYF
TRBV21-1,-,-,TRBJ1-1,TGTGCCAGCAGCGGCCAGAGGAACACTGAAGCTTTCTTT,CASSGQRNTEAFF
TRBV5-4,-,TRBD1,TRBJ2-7,TGTGCCAGCAGCGGCCCGGACAGGGACGAGCAGTACTTC,CASSGPDRDEQYF
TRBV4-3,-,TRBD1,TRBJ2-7,TGCGCCAGCAGCCAAGATCGGGCAGGGGGTTTTTACGAGCAGTACTTC,CASSQDRAGGFYEQYF
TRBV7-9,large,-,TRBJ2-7,TGTGCCAGCAGCCCTCTCCACTTC,CASSPLHF
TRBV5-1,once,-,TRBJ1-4,TGCGCCAGCCCATGTCGGGGAGACAGGATTAATGAAAAACTGTTTTTT,CASPCRGDRINEKLFF
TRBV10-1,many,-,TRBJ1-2,TGCGCCAGCAGCGTCTACTATGGCTACACCTTC,CASSVYYGYTF
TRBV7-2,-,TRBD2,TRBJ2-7,TGTGCCAGCAGCAAGAGCGGGGGGCTCTACTCCTACGAGCAGTACTTC,CASSKSGGLYSYEQYF
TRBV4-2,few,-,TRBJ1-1,TGTGCCAGCAGCCCAGGGACTGCGAACACTGAAGCTTTCTTT,CASSPGTANTEAFF
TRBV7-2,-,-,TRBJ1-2,TGTGCCAGCAGCTTAAACCGCGACTTAGCTAACTATGGCTACACCTTC,CASSLNRDLANYGYTF
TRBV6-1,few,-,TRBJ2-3,TGTGCCAGCACCATAATGTCGCAGCCCACAGATACGCAGTATTTT,CASTIMSQPTDTQYF
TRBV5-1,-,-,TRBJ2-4,TGCGCCAGCAGCTTGGAAGGGACCAAAAACATTCAGTACTTC,CASSLEGTKNIQYF
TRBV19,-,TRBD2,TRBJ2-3,TGTGCCAGTAGTATACCCCCCGGGAGCGGGAACACAGATACGCAGTATTTT,CASSIPPGSGNTDTQYF
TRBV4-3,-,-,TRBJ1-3,TGCGCCAGCAGCCAAGTGGTTGGAAACACCATATATTTT,CASSQVVGNTIYF
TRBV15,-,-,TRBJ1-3,TGTGCCACCAGCAGAGGTTTGTTGCCGACGGTTGGAAACACCATATATTTT,CATSRGLLPTVGNTIYF
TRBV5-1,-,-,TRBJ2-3,TGCGCCAGCAGCTTGGGACAGCACACAGATACGCAGTATTTT,CASSLGQHTDTQYF
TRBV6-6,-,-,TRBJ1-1,TGTGCCAGCAGTCGATCGGGAGGGGTGGCTGAAGCTTTCTTT,CASSRSGGVAEAFF
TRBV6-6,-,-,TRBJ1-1,TGTGCCAGCAGTTGGGGGGGGACTGAAGCTTTCTTT,CASSWGGTEAFF
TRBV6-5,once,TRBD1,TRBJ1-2,TGTGCCAGCAGTTACGGGACAGGGCCAGACTATGGCTACACCTTC,CASSYGTGPDYGYTF
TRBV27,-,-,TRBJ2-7,TGTGCCAACAGCCCGGGTAGGGCGCAGAGCGAGCAGTACTTC,CANSPGRAQSEQYF
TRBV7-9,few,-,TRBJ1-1,TGTGCCAACCAGCTTCCCCCACATGGAGAAATGAACACTGAAGCTTTCTTT,CANQLPPHGEMNTEAFF
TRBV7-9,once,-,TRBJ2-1,TGTGCCAGCATCCACCACCAGGGGCTAGCGATCTCCTACAATGAGCAGTTCTTC,CASIHHQGLAISYNEQFF
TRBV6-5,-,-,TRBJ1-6,TGTGCCAGCAGTTACTCGTTGGGAGGAGTGTCGCCCCTCCACTTT,CASSYSLGGVSPLHF
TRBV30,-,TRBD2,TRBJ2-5,TGTGCCTGGAGGACTAGCGGGGAGACCCAGTACTTC,CAWRTSGETQYF
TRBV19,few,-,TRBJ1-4,TGTGCCGAGTACAGGATTGCCAATGAAAAACTGTTTTTT,CAEYRIANEKLFF
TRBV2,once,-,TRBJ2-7,TGTGCCAGCAGTGTCTACGAGCAGTACTTC,CASSVYEQYF
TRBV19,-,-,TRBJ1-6,TGTGCCAGTAGTATAGGTCGAGATTCACCCCTCCACTTT,CASSIGRDSPLHF
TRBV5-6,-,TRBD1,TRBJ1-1,TGTGCCAGCAGCTCGGACAGGGCCGAAGCTTTCTTT,CASSSDRAEAFF
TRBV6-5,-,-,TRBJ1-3,TGTGCCAGCAGTTACGACGGATCCTCTGGAAACACCATATATTTT,CASSYDGSSGNTIYF
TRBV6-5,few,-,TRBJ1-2,TGTGCCAGCAGTCCGGGCCCCAGCGCTTATGGCTACACCTTC,CASSPGPSAYGYTF
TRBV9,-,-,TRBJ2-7,TGTGCCAGCAGCGTAGGGGTAGATCCGGGCGAGCAGTACTTC,CASSVGVDPGEQYF
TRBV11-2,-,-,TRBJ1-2,TGTGCCAGCAGCCCGACGGGGGCGTACTATGGCTACACCTTC,CASSPTGAYYGYTF
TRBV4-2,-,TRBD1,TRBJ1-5,TGTGCCAGCAGCCAGCGACAGGGGATAAAACAGCCCCAGCATTTT,CASSQRQGIKQPQHF
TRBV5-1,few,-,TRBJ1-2,TGCGCCAGCAGCTTGGACAGGGTTTATGGCTACACCTTC,CASSLDRVYGYTF
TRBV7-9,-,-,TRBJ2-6,TGTGCCAGCAGCTCTCGACAGGATGCTGGGGCCAACGTCCTGACTTTC,CASSSRQDAGANVLTF
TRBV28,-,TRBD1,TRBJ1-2,TGTGCCAGCAGACTGAGGGGACAGGGTGGCTATGGCTACACCTTC,CASRLRGQGGYGYTF
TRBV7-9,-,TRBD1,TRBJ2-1,TGTGCCAGCAGCGCACTGGACAGGGGGCTAGGTGAGCAGTTCTTC,CASSALDRGLGEQFF